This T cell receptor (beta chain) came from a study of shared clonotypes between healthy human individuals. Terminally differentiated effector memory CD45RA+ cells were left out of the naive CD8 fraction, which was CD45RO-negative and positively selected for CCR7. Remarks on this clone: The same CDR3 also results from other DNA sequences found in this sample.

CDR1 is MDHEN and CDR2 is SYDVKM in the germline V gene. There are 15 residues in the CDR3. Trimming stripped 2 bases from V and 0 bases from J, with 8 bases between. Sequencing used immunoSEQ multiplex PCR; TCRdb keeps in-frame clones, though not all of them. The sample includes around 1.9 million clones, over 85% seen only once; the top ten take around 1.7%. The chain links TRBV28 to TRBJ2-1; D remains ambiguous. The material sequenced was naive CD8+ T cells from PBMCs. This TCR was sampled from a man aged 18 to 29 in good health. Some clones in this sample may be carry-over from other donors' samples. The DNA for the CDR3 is TGTGCCAGCAGTTTAGGTCTAAGCTCCTACAATGAGCAGTTCTTC. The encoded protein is CASSLGLSSYNEQFF.